These T cell receptor beta chains were read from a single sample in a study of blood T cells in healthy people across ages. TCRdb reprocessed the 5' RACE reads via MiXCR and lists one record per CDR3 protein. The sample yields 550,000 to 650,000 distinct CDR3 sequences, roughly a quarter seen once. These data were also reused for a study on T cells of mothers and their children.

Sequencing was performed on blood. The receptors come from a boy between 2 and 15 years old in good health. Each CDR3 is given with its conserved first and last residue. Fields, in order: J gene, V gene, D gene, clone size, CDR3 DNA, CDR3 protein. A D gene is named only where the DNA matches it firmly. Size is omitted from some rows. Given values are once, few, many or a class for expanded clones.

j_call: TRBJ2-7; v_call: TRBV20-1; d_call: -; clone_size: few; cdr3_nt: TGCAGTGCTAGAGATCCGGGGCGCTACGAGCAGTACTTC; cdr3_aa: CSARDPGRYEQYF
j_call: TRBJ2-7; v_call: TRBV7-9; d_call: -; clone_size: few; cdr3_nt: TGTGCCAGCAGCTTAGCGGGCAGGGGTTCCGAGCAGTACTTC; cdr3_aa: CASSLAGRGSEQYF
j_call: TRBJ1-1; v_call: TRBV6-1; d_call: -; clone_size: few; cdr3_nt: TGTGCCAGCAGCCAACAATATCAGGGGTTGGGGGCTGAAGCTTTCTTT; cdr3_aa: CASSQQYQGLGAEAFF
j_call: TRBJ1-2; v_call: TRBV6-1; d_call: TRBD1; clone_size: few; cdr3_nt: TGTGCCAGCAGGGCCAACAGGGGAAACTATGGCTACACCTTC; cdr3_aa: CASRANRGNYGYTF
j_call: TRBJ2-6; v_call: TRBV29-1; d_call: TRBD1; clone_size: few; cdr3_nt: TGCAGCGTCCTAGGGACAGGGGGGGCCTCTGGGGCCGACGTCCTGACTTTC; cdr3_aa: CSVLGTGGASGADVLTF
j_call: TRBJ2-1; v_call: TRBV6-5; d_call: -; clone_size: -; cdr3_nt: TGTGCCAGCAGTTATATCCCGAGCGGAGCCGCCTACAATGAGCAGTTCTTC; cdr3_aa: CASSYIPSGAAYNEQFF
j_call: TRBJ2-1; v_call: TRBV5-1; d_call: TRBD2; clone_size: few; cdr3_nt: TGCGCCAGCAGCTTGGGGAGCGGGATCGATGAGCAGTTCTTC; cdr3_aa: CASSLGSGIDEQFF
j_call: TRBJ2-6; v_call: TRBV4-3; d_call: TRBD1; clone_size: -; cdr3_nt: TGCGCCAGCAGCCAAAATGACAGGGGGAGCTCTGGGGCCAACGCCCTGACTTTC; cdr3_aa: CASSQNDRGSSGANALTF
j_call: TRBJ2-7; v_call: TRBV20-1; d_call: TRBD1; clone_size: -; cdr3_nt: TGCAGTGCTAGAGGACAGGGAACCGGCGAGCAGTACTTC; cdr3_aa: CSARGQGTGEQYF
j_call: TRBJ2-2; v_call: TRBV14; d_call: TRBD2; clone_size: -; cdr3_nt: TGTGCCAGCAGCCAAGAAGAGGCCGGGACTATCGTCCCCGGGGAGCTGTTTTTT; cdr3_aa: CASSQEEAGTIVPGELFF
j_call: TRBJ1-5; v_call: TRBV19; d_call: -; clone_size: few; cdr3_nt: TGTGCCAGTCGTCGGCAGATCGGCAATCAGCCCCAGCATTTT; cdr3_aa: CASRRQIGNQPQHF
j_call: TRBJ2-5; v_call: TRBV12-3/TRBV12-4; d_call: -; clone_size: many; cdr3_nt: TGTGCCAGCAGTTTAGAGGGAGGTGGTTCAGAGACCCAGTACTTC; cdr3_aa: CASSLEGGGSETQYF
j_call: TRBJ2-3; v_call: TRBV2; d_call: -; clone_size: -; cdr3_nt: TGTGCCAGCAGTGAAGAGCAGCCCTTCCTCACAGATACGCAGTATTTT; cdr3_aa: CASSEEQPFLTDTQYF
j_call: TRBJ1-2; v_call: TRBV18; d_call: -; clone_size: -; cdr3_nt: TGTGCCAGCTCCCCTAGCCTCCAGGGTCTCGGCACCTTC; cdr3_aa: CASSPSLQGLGTF
j_call: TRBJ2-3; v_call: TRBV20-1; d_call: TRBD1; clone_size: -; cdr3_nt: TGCAGTGCTCTACGAAGACAGGGGGACACAGATACGCAGTATTTT; cdr3_aa: CSALRRQGDTDTQYF
j_call: TRBJ1-4; v_call: TRBV10-2; d_call: -; clone_size: -; cdr3_nt: TGCGCCAGCAGTAGGGATATGGGAAAACTGTTTTTT; cdr3_aa: CASSRDMGKLFF
j_call: TRBJ1-1; v_call: TRBV12-3/TRBV12-4; d_call: -; clone_size: few; cdr3_nt: TGTGCCAGCAGCCCTGACGGGAACACTGAAGCTTTCTTT; cdr3_aa: CASSPDGNTEAFF
j_call: TRBJ2-7; v_call: TRBV12-3/TRBV12-4; d_call: TRBD2; clone_size: few; cdr3_nt: TGTGCCAGCAAGAGCGGGGGGAACGTCGAGCAGTACTTC; cdr3_aa: CASKSGGNVEQYF
j_call: TRBJ2-1; v_call: TRBV3-1; d_call: -; clone_size: -; cdr3_nt: TGTGCCAGCAGCCAACAGCCCCCTCCTCCTTACAATGAGCAGTTCTTC; cdr3_aa: CASSQQPPPPYNEQFF
j_call: TRBJ2-5; v_call: TRBV10-2; d_call: TRBD2; clone_size: -; cdr3_nt: TGCGCCAGCAGCCGCGGACTAGCGGGAAAGCAAGAGACCCAGTACTTC; cdr3_aa: CASSRGLAGKQETQYF
j_call: TRBJ1-5; v_call: TRBV7-2; d_call: -; clone_size: -; cdr3_nt: TGTGCCAGCAGCTCAAGACAGGCTAGCAATCAGCCCCAGCATTTT; cdr3_aa: CASSSRQASNQPQHF
j_call: TRBJ2-5; v_call: TRBV5-1; d_call: TRBD1; clone_size: -; cdr3_nt: TGCGCCAGCAGCTTGGGGACAGGGGTTGCGGAGACCCAGTACTTC; cdr3_aa: CASSLGTGVAETQYF
j_call: TRBJ2-2; v_call: TRBV20-1; d_call: -; clone_size: -; cdr3_nt: TGCAGTGCTGTGGTTCCGGGAGCCGAAGGGACCACCGGGGAGCTGTTTTTT; cdr3_aa: CSAVVPGAEGTTGELFF
j_call: TRBJ1-2; v_call: TRBV6-5; d_call: -; clone_size: few; cdr3_nt: TGTGCCAGCAGACTACGGGGGGGTTTGCATGGCTACACCTTC; cdr3_aa: CASRLRGGLHGYTF
j_call: TRBJ2-2; v_call: TRBV7-3; d_call: -; clone_size: few; cdr3_nt: TGTGCCAGCAGCTTAATGGGCGGACGGACCGGGGAGCTGTTTTTT; cdr3_aa: CASSLMGGRTGELFF
j_call: TRBJ2-5; v_call: TRBV7-8; d_call: TRBD2; clone_size: few; cdr3_nt: TGTGCCAGCAGCCTCCACCCGGGACTAGCGGGGGGCCTAGAGACCCAGTACTTC; cdr3_aa: CASSLHPGLAGGLETQYF
j_call: TRBJ2-7; v_call: TRBV6-1; d_call: TRBD1; clone_size: few; cdr3_nt: TGTGCCAGCAGGAAAAGGGACAGAACCTACGAGCAGTACTTC; cdr3_aa: CASRKRDRTYEQYF
j_call: TRBJ2-7; v_call: TRBV27; d_call: TRBD2; clone_size: -; cdr3_nt: TGTGCCAGCAGTGTTCCCGGGACTAGCCTCTACGAGCAGTACTTC; cdr3_aa: CASSVPGTSLYEQYF
j_call: TRBJ2-3; v_call: TRBV29-1; d_call: TRBD2; clone_size: few; cdr3_nt: TGCAGCGTTGGCGGGGGACCAGATACGCAGTATTTT; cdr3_aa: CSVGGGPDTQYF
j_call: TRBJ2-5; v_call: TRBV5-1; d_call: -; clone_size: -; cdr3_nt: TGCGCCAGCAGCTTCCCCTCGTCCGAAGAGACCCAGTACTTC; cdr3_aa: CASSFPSSEETQYF
j_call: TRBJ2-7; v_call: TRBV20-1; d_call: TRBD1; clone_size: -; cdr3_nt: TGCAGTGCTAGATCTACAGGGGGTATCTCCTACGAGCAGTACTTC; cdr3_aa: CSARSTGGISYEQYF
j_call: TRBJ2-2; v_call: TRBV10-3; d_call: -; clone_size: -; cdr3_nt: TGTGCCATCAGTGAGTTACGGGGATCCGGGGAGCTGTTTTTT; cdr3_aa: CAISELRGSGELFF
j_call: TRBJ2-4; v_call: TRBV3-1; d_call: TRBD1; clone_size: -; cdr3_nt: TGTGCCAGCAGCCAAGCGGGACAGGGTTATCCGAACTTC; cdr3_aa: CASSQAGQGYPNF
j_call: TRBJ2-4; v_call: TRBV9; d_call: -; clone_size: few; cdr3_nt: TGTGCCAGCAGCGTTGGGGAGGCCAAAAACATTCAGTACTTC; cdr3_aa: CASSVGEAKNIQYF
j_call: TRBJ1-1; v_call: TRBV19; d_call: TRBD1; clone_size: -; cdr3_nt: TGTGCCAGTAGTATCGGGGACAGGGGCTACAGCGAGGCTTTCTTT; cdr3_aa: CASSIGDRGYSEAFF
j_call: TRBJ2-7; v_call: TRBV6-6; d_call: TRBD1; clone_size: -; cdr3_nt: TGTGCCAGCAGCCAGGGGGCCGAAGAGCAGTACTTC; cdr3_aa: CASSQGAEEQYF
j_call: TRBJ2-1; v_call: TRBV7-9; d_call: -; clone_size: -; cdr3_nt: TGTGCCAGCAGTAGCCTAGCGTTACGCAATGAGCAGTTCTTC; cdr3_aa: CASSSLALRNEQFF
j_call: TRBJ1-1; v_call: TRBV20-1; d_call: -; clone_size: -; cdr3_nt: TGCAGTGCTACCCAACAGGTGAACACTGAAGCTTTCTTT; cdr3_aa: CSATQQVNTEAFF
j_call: TRBJ2-1; v_call: TRBV7-9; d_call: TRBD2; clone_size: -; cdr3_nt: TGTGCCAGCAGCCGGGGGGGTGCGCACAATGAGCAGTTCTTC; cdr3_aa: CASSRGGAHNEQFF
j_call: TRBJ2-5; v_call: TRBV11-2; d_call: TRBD1; clone_size: -; cdr3_nt: TGTGCCAGCAGCTTCAATCTTCTGACAGGGAAGGAAGAGACCCAGTACTTC; cdr3_aa: CASSFNLLTGKEETQYF
j_call: TRBJ2-1; v_call: TRBV12-3/TRBV12-4; d_call: -; clone_size: -; cdr3_nt: TGTGCCAGTAGTTTATACTGGCACAATGAGCAGTTCTTC; cdr3_aa: CASSLYWHNEQFF
j_call: TRBJ1-2; v_call: TRBV4-1; d_call: -; clone_size: -; cdr3_nt: TGCGCCAGCAGCCAAGGTCAGGGATTCCTCCTATCTGGCTACACCTTC; cdr3_aa: CASSQGQGFLLSGYTF
j_call: TRBJ2-3; v_call: TRBV7-9; d_call: -; clone_size: -; cdr3_nt: TGTGCCAGCAGCTTCCCAGGTCCCGCTAGCACAGATACGCAGTATTTT; cdr3_aa: CASSFPGPASTDTQYF
j_call: TRBJ1-1; v_call: TRBV19; d_call: -; clone_size: -; cdr3_nt: TGTGCCAGTAGTTACGCCAGGGTGGGTGCTGAAGCTTTCTTT; cdr3_aa: CASSYARVGAEAFF
j_call: TRBJ1-3; v_call: TRBV6-5; d_call: -; clone_size: -; cdr3_nt: TGTGCCAGCAAACAACCATGGTTGGAGGACACCATATATTTT; cdr3_aa: CASKQPWLEDTIYF
j_call: TRBJ2-6; v_call: TRBV10-3; d_call: -; clone_size: few; cdr3_nt: TGTGCCATCAGCCCTACAGGGAGGCTGTTATCTGGGGCCAACGTCCTGACTTTC; cdr3_aa: CAISPTGRLLSGANVLTF
j_call: TRBJ1-1; v_call: TRBV6-5; d_call: -; clone_size: -; cdr3_nt: TGTGCCAGCAGTGACAGGCCGGGCACTGAAGCTTTCTTT; cdr3_aa: CASSDRPGTEAFF
j_call: TRBJ2-3; v_call: TRBV24-1; d_call: TRBD1; clone_size: few; cdr3_nt: TGTGCCACCAGTGACCGAGGACAGGGAAGAGATACGCAGTATTTT; cdr3_aa: CATSDRGQGRDTQYF
j_call: TRBJ2-3; v_call: TRBV4-1; d_call: -; clone_size: -; cdr3_nt: TGCGCCAGCAGCCGCCCACCCGAGAATACGCAGTATTTT; cdr3_aa: CASSRPPENTQYF
j_call: TRBJ2-1; v_call: TRBV5-1; d_call: -; clone_size: -; cdr3_nt: TGCGCCAGCAGCTTGTCGGACAGTCTCAATGAGCAGTTCTTC; cdr3_aa: CASSLSDSLNEQFF
j_call: TRBJ2-5; v_call: TRBV13; d_call: -; clone_size: once; cdr3_nt: TGTGCCAGCAGCTCAGGCAGGTCGGCGTTGTACTTC; cdr3_aa: CASSSGRSALYF
j_call: TRBJ2-6; v_call: TRBV4-1; d_call: -; clone_size: few; cdr3_nt: TGCGCCAGTCGGTCCCCCGGTGGAGTGGCTGGGGCCAACGTCCTGACTTTC; cdr3_aa: CASRSPGGVAGANVLTF
j_call: TRBJ2-5; v_call: TRBV28; d_call: -; clone_size: -; cdr3_nt: TGTGCCAGCAGTTTGGCCCTTCTGGGGCAGGGCCGTAAAGAGACCCAGTACTTC; cdr3_aa: CASSLALLGQGRKETQYF
j_call: TRBJ2-1; v_call: TRBV7-6; d_call: TRBD2; clone_size: few; cdr3_nt: TGTGCCAGCAGCTTAGAATCTAGCGGGAGGGGAAATGAGCAGTTCTTC; cdr3_aa: CASSLESSGRGNEQFF
j_call: TRBJ2-1; v_call: TRBV14; d_call: TRBD2; clone_size: -; cdr3_nt: TGTGCCAGCAGCCTGGGACTAGCGGCCAACAATGAGCAGTTCTTC; cdr3_aa: CASSLGLAANNEQFF
j_call: TRBJ2-1; v_call: TRBV7-3; d_call: TRBD1; clone_size: -; cdr3_nt: TGTGCCAGCAGTTGGGACAGGGAAAGGGAGCAGTTCTTC; cdr3_aa: CASSWDREREQFF
j_call: TRBJ1-2; v_call: TRBV27; d_call: TRBD1; clone_size: -; cdr3_nt: TGTGCCAGCAGTTTCTCTGGACAGGGGATGGGCTACACCTTC; cdr3_aa: CASSFSGQGMGYTF